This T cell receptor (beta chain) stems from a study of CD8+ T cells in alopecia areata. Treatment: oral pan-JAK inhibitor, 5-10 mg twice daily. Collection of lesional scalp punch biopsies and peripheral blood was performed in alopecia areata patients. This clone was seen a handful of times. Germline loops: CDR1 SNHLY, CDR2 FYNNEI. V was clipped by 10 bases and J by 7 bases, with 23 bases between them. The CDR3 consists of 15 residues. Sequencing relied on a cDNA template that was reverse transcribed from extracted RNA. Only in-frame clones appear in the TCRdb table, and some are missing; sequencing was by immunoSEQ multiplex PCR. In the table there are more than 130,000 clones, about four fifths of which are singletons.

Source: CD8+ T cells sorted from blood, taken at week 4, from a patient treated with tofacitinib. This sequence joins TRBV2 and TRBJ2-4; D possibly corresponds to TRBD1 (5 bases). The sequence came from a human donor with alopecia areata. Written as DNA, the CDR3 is TGTGCCATCTCGATAGGCGGAACTCCAGGGAACATTCAGTACTTC. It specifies CAISIGGTPGNIQYF.